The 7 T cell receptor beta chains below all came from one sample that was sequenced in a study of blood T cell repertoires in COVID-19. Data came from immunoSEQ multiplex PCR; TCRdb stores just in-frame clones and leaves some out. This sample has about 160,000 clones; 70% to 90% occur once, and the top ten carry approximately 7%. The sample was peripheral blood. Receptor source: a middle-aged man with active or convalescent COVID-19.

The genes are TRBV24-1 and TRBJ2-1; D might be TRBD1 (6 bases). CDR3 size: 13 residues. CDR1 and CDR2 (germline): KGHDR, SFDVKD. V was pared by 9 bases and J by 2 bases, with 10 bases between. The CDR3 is CATSGQPYNEQFF. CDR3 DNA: TGTGCCACCTCAGGACAGCCCTACAATGAGCAGTTCTTC.

The CDR3 loop is CASSIGTGRFYDGYTF. In DNA, the CDR3 is TGTGCCAGCAGCATAGGGACAGGGCGTTTCTATGATGGCTACACCTTC. The chain couples TRBV27 to TRBJ1-2; TRBD1 matches 9 bases. The CDR3 runs 16 residues. V shed 6 bases, J shed 6 bases, and the junction held 14 bases outside the gene matches. The germline gives CDR1 MNHEY, CDR2 SMNVEV (reference sequence).

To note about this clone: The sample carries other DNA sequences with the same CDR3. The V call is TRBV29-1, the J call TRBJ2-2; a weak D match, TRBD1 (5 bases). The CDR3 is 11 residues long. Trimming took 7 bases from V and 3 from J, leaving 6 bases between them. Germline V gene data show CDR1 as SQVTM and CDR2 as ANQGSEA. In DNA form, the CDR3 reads TGCAGCGCCAGGGACACCGGGGAGCTGTTTTTT. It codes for CSARDTGELFF.

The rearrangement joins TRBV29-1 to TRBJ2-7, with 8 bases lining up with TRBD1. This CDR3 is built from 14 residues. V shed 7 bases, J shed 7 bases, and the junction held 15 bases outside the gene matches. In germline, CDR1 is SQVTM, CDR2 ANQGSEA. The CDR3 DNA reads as TGCAGCGCCATGACCCTGACAGGGGACGCTGAGCAGTACTTC. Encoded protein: CSAMTLTGDAEQYF.

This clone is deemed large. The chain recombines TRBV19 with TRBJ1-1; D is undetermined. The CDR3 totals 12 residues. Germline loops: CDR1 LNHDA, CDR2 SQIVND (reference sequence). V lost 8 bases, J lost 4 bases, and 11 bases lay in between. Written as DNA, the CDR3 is TGTGCCAGTTCCCTTCCGGGCACTGAAGCTTTCTTT. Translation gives CASSLPGTEAFF.

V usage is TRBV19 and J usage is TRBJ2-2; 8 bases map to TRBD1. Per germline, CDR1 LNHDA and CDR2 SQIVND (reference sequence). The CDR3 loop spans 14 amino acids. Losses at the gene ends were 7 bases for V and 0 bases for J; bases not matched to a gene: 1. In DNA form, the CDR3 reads TGTGCCAGTAAACAGGGGGCGAACACCGGGGAGCTGTTTTTT. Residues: CASKQGANTGELFF.

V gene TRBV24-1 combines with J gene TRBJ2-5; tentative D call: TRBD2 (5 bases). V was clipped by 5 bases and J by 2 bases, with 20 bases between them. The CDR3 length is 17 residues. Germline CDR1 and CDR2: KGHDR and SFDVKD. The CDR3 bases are TGTGCCACCAGTGGGGGTCCGGGTCCTCGAGGGCAAGAGACCCAGTACTTC. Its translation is CATSGGPGPRGQETQYF.